Listed below are T cell receptor beta chains from one sample, sequenced in a study of PD-1 blockade in classical Hodgkin lymphoma. Using immunoSEQ multiplex PCR, the repertoire was profiled, and TCRdb retains in-frame clones only, with some absent. The profile shows about 46,000 clones, approximately 91% of them singletons. Sequencing was carried out using peripheral blood mononuclear cells (PBMCs). The receptors were sampled from a human donor with classical Hodgkin lymphoma. Both conserved end residues are part of each CDR3. D genes are given only for firm matches. The listing skips clone size in some rows; elsewhere it reads once, few, many or a size class.

>TRBV11-3|.|TRBD1|TRBJ2-5
TGTGCCAGCAGCGTTGGACAGGGGATGGGGGAGACCCAGTACTTC
CASSVGQGMGETQYF
>TRBV28|.|.|TRBJ2-1
TGTGCCAGCAGTTTCTGGGGGTCTGGCTCCTACAATGAGCAGTTCTTC
CASSFWGSGSYNEQFF
>TRBV5-1|.|TRBD1|TRBJ2-5
TGCGCCAGCAGCTCCGACAGGGTGGAGACCCAGTACTTC
CASSSDRVETQYF
>TRBV2|once|TRBD1|TRBJ1-2
TGTGCCAGCAGTGAGCTGACAGGGACCCCCTCCGATGGCTACACCTTC
CASSELTGTPSDGYTF
>TRBV7-8|.|.|TRBJ2-3
TGTGCCAGCAGCCCCGTGAAGGGGGAAAATACGCAGTATTTT
CASSPVKGENTQYF
>TRBV6-5|.|.|TRBJ2-1
TGTGCCAGTACCTGGGCCCGCGGGATAGGGGGTGAGCAGTTCTTC
CASTWARGIGGEQFF
>TRBV10-2|.|.|TRBJ2-3
TGCGCCAGCAGCCATAAGACTCGCCCGGAGACAGATACGCAGTATTTT
CASSHKTRPETDTQYF
>TRBV27|.|.|TRBJ2-1
TGTGCCAGCAGTTTAGCCCAAGCCGCGTACAATGAGCAGTTCTTC
CASSLAQAAYNEQFF
>TRBV7-2|.|.|TRBJ2-3
TGTGCCAGCAGCGACCGGGCCTCAGATACGCAGTATTTT
CASSDRASDTQYF
>TRBV7-9|.|TRBD2|TRBJ2-1
TGTGCCAGCAGCTTAGCGGGAGGGCCAGGCAATGAGCAGTTCTTC
CASSLAGGPGNEQFF
>TRBV7-9|.|TRBD2|TRBJ2-1
TGTGCCAGCAGCTCGTATAGCGGGAGGGTCGGGGGCAATGAGCAGTTCTTC
CASSSYSGRVGGNEQFF
>TRBV9|once|.|TRBJ1-2
TGTGCCAGCAGCGTAGAACTCGGAGAAAACTATGGCTACACCTTC
CASSVELGENYGYTF
>TRBV6-5|.|.|TRBJ2-7
TGTGCCAGCAGTTACATTGTCGCGGGACCTTCTTCCGAGCAGTACTTC
CASSYIVAGPSSEQYF
>TRBV5-1|.|TRBD2|TRBJ2-7
TGCGCCAGCAGCTTGTCCGGGGGGGAATCCTACGAGCAGTACTTC
CASSLSGGESYEQYF
>TRBV9|.|.|TRBJ2-3
TGTGCCAGCAGCCGACGGGGGAGCGGCGACACAGATACGCAGTATTTT
CASSRRGSGDTDTQYF
>TRBV4-1|.|TRBD1|TRBJ1-5
TGCGCCAGCAGCCAAGACAGACAGGGTGACAATCAGCCCCAGCATTTT
CASSQDRQGDNQPQHF
>TRBV5-1|.|.|TRBJ1-1
TGCGCCAGCAGCTCCTCGGGGGCGCAGGCTGAAGCTTTCTTT
CASSSSGAQAEAFF
>TRBV19|.|.|TRBJ1-5
TGTGCCAGTACCAGAACAGGGAGGAATCAGCCCCAGCATTTT
CASTRTGRNQPQHF
>TRBV28|.|.|TRBJ2-7
TGTGCCAGCAGTTTACGGTTACAGGGTCAGTCCCACGAGCAGTACTTC
CASSLRLQGQSHEQYF
>TRBV6-5|.|.|TRBJ1-2
TGTGCCAGCAGTTACCGCGACGGGAACTATGGCTACACCTTC
CASSYRDGNYGYTF
>TRBV6-1|.|TRBD1|TRBJ2-2
TGTGCCAGCAGCCCCAGACAGGGGGCTAACGGGGAGCTGTTTTTT
CASSPRQGANGELFF
>TRBV5-4|.|TRBD1|TRBJ1-4
TGTGCCAGCAGCATTCGACAGGGGGCTAATGAAAAACTGTTTTTT
CASSIRQGANEKLFF
>TRBV19|.|.|TRBJ1-1
TGTGCCAGTAGTATATCAGTGAACACTGAAGCTTTCTTT
CASSISVNTEAFF
>TRBV7-3|.|TRBD2|TRBJ2-1
TGTGCCAGCAGCGACTTAGCGGGCTACAATGAGCAGTTCTTC
CASSDLAGYNEQFF
>TRBV28|.|TRBD2|TRBJ2-7
TGTGCCAGCAGTTCGACTAGCGGCGCAATGCGGGAGCAGTACTTC
CASSSTSGAMREQYF
>TRBV15|few|.|TRBJ2-5
TGTGCCACCAGCAGAGATCAGGTGGGGAAAGAGACCCAGTACTTC
CATSRDQVGKETQYF
>TRBV4-2|.|.|TRBJ2-6
TGTGCCAGCAGCCAAGATCGACCGGGTAGCTCTGGGGCCAACGTCCTGACTTTC
CASSQDRPGSSGANVLTF
>TRBV20-1|few|.|TRBJ1-1
TGCAGTCCCAACCCCGACCCTGAAGCTTTCTTT
CSPNPDPEAFF
>TRBV6-4|few|.|TRBJ2-6
TGTGCCAGCAGTGACAACTCTGGGGCCAACGTCCTGACTTTC
CASSDNSGANVLTF
>TRBV11-3|.|TRBD2|TRBJ2-5
TGTGCCAGCGGGAGGGACGAGACCCAGTACTTC
CASGRDETQYF
>TRBV2|medium-sized|.|TRBJ1-1
TGTGCCAGCAGGGAGAACACTGAAGCTTTCTTT
CASRENTEAFF
>TRBV28|.|.|TRBJ1-1
TGTGCCAGCAGTTTAGTCGACAGCACCTTGGGGACTGAAGCTTTCTTT
CASSLVDSTLGTEAFF
>TRBV7-9|.|TRBD1|TRBJ1-2
TGTGCCAGCAGCCCATCGGGACAGGGGGCGCGAAATGGCTACACCTTC
CASSPSGQGARNGYTF
>TRBV18|.|.|TRBJ1-5
TGTGCCAGCTCCCCAGACAGGTCCAATCAGCCCCAGCATTTT
CASSPDRSNQPQHF
>TRBV10-1|once|.|TRBJ1-1
TGCGCCAGCAGTCATGGTCCGAACACTGAAGCTTTCTTT
CASSHGPNTEAFF
>TRBV5-4|.|.|TRBJ2-1
TGTGCCAGCAGCCTCGCTGGCAACAATGAGCAGTTCTTC
CASSLAGNNEQFF
>TRBV7-3|.|.|TRBJ2-1
TGTGCCAGCAGCTCCGCTGGCGGAGTACACAATGAGCAGTTCTTC
CASSSAGGVHNEQFF
>TRBV29-1|.|TRBD2|TRBJ2-5
TGCAGCGTTCTTAGCGGGGGGGAGACCCAGTACTTC
CSVLSGGETQYF
>TRBV5-6|.|TRBD1|TRBJ1-4
TGTGCCAGCAGCTTGGCCGGGACAGCTACGGATGAAAAACTGTTTTTT
CASSLAGTATDEKLFF
>TRBV18|.|TRBD1|TRBJ1-1
TGTGCCAGCTCACCTTTTCGGACAGGGCGCGCTGAAGCTTTCTTT
CASSPFRTGRAEAFF
>TRBV7-7|.|TRBD1|TRBJ1-2
TGTGCTAGCACCAGGGGGGGACAGACCTATGGCTACACCTTC
CASTRGGQTYGYTF
>TRBV2|once|.|TRBJ1-1
TGTGCCAGCAGACACCAAGGGTCCACTGAAGCTTTCTTT
CASRHQGSTEAFF
>TRBV7-8|.|.|TRBJ2-5
TGTGCCAGCAGCTTAACTGAGACTCAAGAGACCCAGTACTTC
CASSLTETQETQYF
>TRBV19|.|.|TRBJ1-1
TGTGCCAGTAGCGAGCAGCGAGAAATTACAGGGACAGCTTTCTTT
CASSEQREITGTAFF
>TRBV9|few|.|TRBJ1-1
TGTGCCAGCAGCCCCCGTGGGAGAGCTGAAGCTTTCTTT
CASSPRGRAEAFF
>TRBV11-2|few|.|TRBJ1-1
TGTGCCAGCAGCTTACAGGGAAGGGCTGAAGCTTTCTTT
CASSLQGRAEAFF
>TRBV5-1|.|.|TRBJ1-3
TGCGCCAGCAGCTTGGCGGGACCAGACACTGGAAACACCATATATTTT
CASSLAGPDTGNTIYF
>TRBV7-2|.|.|TRBJ2-4
TGTGCCAGCAGCCTGACACACGGCAAAAACATTCAGTACTTC
CASSLTHGKNIQYF
>TRBV11-1|once|.|TRBJ1-2
TGTGCCAGCAGCTCGGGCCCCACCGCTAACTATGGCTACACCTTC
CASSSGPTANYGYTF
>TRBV5-1|.|.|TRBJ2-3
TGCGCCAGCAGCTTGGGGTTGCAGGGGCCAGATACGCAGTATTTT
CASSLGLQGPDTQYF
>TRBV28|.|TRBD2|TRBJ2-7
TGTGCCAGCACCCGCCCCCCCAGGACTAGCGGGAGCAACGAGCAGTACTTC
CASTRPPRTSGSNEQYF